The next 25 T cell receptor beta chains were all read from a single sample in a study of cytomegalovirus exposure and HLA in healthy donors. PCR used 60 Vbeta primers and 13 Jbeta primers. The data were produced by immunoSEQ multiplex PCR, yet TCRdb's version contains in-frame clones alone and is incomplete. The sample lists approximately 100,000 clones, over 60% occurring once. The sequenced material came from PBMCs. The receptors stem from a human donor in good health.

This clone was detected once. The chain has TRBV4-3 and TRBJ2-5, with D possibly TRBD2 on 5 matching bases. Germline loops: CDR1 LGHNA, CDR2 YSLEER. V was shortened by 2 bases and J by 5 bases, with 15 bases between the two germline ends. This CDR3 contains 15 residues. The DNA for the CDR3 is TGCGCCAGCAGCCAAAATTCCCGGGGTGAGGAGACCCAGTACTTC. The encoded protein is CASSQNSRGEETQYF.

The chain joins TRBV2 to TRBJ2-7, with 7 bases matching TRBD2. CDR3 length equals 16 residues. The germline V gene has CDR1 SNHLY and CDR2 FYNNEI. V was clipped by 3 bases and J by 5 bases; unmatched bases: 13. CDR3 coding DNA: TGTGCCAGCAGTGAGGGGGGGACGATTGGGGCCCACGAGCAGTACTTC. Amino acid sequence: CASSEGGTIGAHEQYF.

This clone came up a few times. V and J are TRBV12-5 and TRBJ1-1, with 12 bases that match TRBD1. Per germline, CDR1 LGHNT and CDR2 FRNRAP. There are 14 residues in the CDR3. The trim removed 1 base at V and 11 bases at J, leaving 5 bases unmatched. CDR3 loop: CASGLGDRGLRAFF. The CDR3 bases are TGTGCTAGTGGTTTGGGGGACAGGGGGCTTAGGGCTTTCTTT.

The chain is built from TRBV19 and TRBJ1-5; D is possibly TRBD1 (6 bases). Trimming left V 7 bases short and J 6 bases short, with 16 bases between. In germline, CDR1 is LNHDA, CDR2 SQIVND (reference sequence). This CDR3 is 14 amino acids long. As DNA, the CDR3 is TGTGCCAGTACCGACAGGTACTTAGCTCAGCCCCAGCATTTT. Translating gives CASTDRYLAQPQHF. Looking up the rest from reference TRBV19 and TRBJ1-5 gives the full variable domain: DGGITQSPKYLFRKEGQNVTLSCEQNLNHDAMYWYRQDPGQGLRLIYYSQIVNDFQKGDIAEGYSVSREKKESFPLTVTSAQKNPTAFYLCASTDRYLAQPQHFGDGTRLSIL.

The V gene is TRBV19, the J gene TRBJ2-3; the match to TRBD1 covers 9 bases. This CDR3 comprises 15 residues. Trimming at V came to 5 bases and at J to 1 base, leaving 4 bases not matched to a gene. Germline-derived CDR1 and CDR2 are LNHDA and SQIVND (reference sequence). The CDR3 DNA sequence: TGTGCCAGTAGTGCACAGGGGGCGGGCACAGATACGCAGTATTTT. Protein sequence: CASSAQGAGTDTQYF.

V usage is TRBV7-6 and J usage is TRBJ2-3, with D tentatively TRBD2 (5 bases). Per the germline V gene, CDR1 is SGHVS and CDR2 is FNYEAQ. V was cut by 1 base and J by 0 bases, with 8 bases left in between. This CDR3 is 15 amino acids long. The CDR3 DNA reads as TGTGCCAGCAGCTTAGTAGCGACTAGCACAGATACGCAGTATTTT. As protein: CASSLVATSTDTQYF.

The rearrangement joins TRBV5-5 to TRBJ1-2; perhaps TRBD1 as D (5 bases). With 0 bases removed from V and 4 bases from J, the gap between germline ends came to 13 bases. CDR3 length: 15 amino acids. Germline V gene sequence: CDR1 SGHKS, CDR2 YYEKEE (reference sequence). CDR3 bases: TGTGCCAGCAGCTTGGTGGGCAGGGAGGCCTATGGCTACACCTTC. Its translation is CASSLVGREAYGYTF.

This clone is a singleton in its sample. The chain carries TRBV6-1 and TRBJ1-2; perhaps TRBD1 as D (6 bases). Per the germline V gene, CDR1 is MNHNS and CDR2 is SASEGT. This CDR3 region has 12 residues. Trimming left V 7 bases short and J 2 bases short, with 8 bases between. This CDR3 reads CASTTGNYGYTF. CDR3 sequence (DNA): TGTGCCAGCACGACAGGAAACTATGGCTACACCTTC.

CDR3: CASSQDGGGWTEAFF. The DNA of the CDR3 is TGCGCCAGCAGCCAAGATGGCGGGGGGTGGACTGAAGCTTTCTTT. The chain recombines TRBV4-3 with TRBJ1-1; the D gene is possibly TRBD1 (5 bases). The CDR3 is 15 amino acids. Germline CDR1 is LGHNA and CDR2 is YSLEER. V lost 0 bases and J lost 5, with 13 bases in between.

V and J are TRBV19 and TRBJ2-1, with 9 bases lining up with TRBD2. The CDR3 is 14 amino acids. The V and J ends lost 7 bases and 3 bases, in that order; junction bases with no gene match: 4. CDR1 and CDR2 from the germline V gene are LNHDA and SQIVND (reference sequence). CDR3 residues: CASKLTSGYNEQFF. CDR3 in DNA: TGTGCCAGTAAATTGACTAGCGGCTACAATGAGCAGTTCTTC.

The rearrangement links TRBV7-8 to TRBJ2-7; unclear D gene. The germline V gene has CDR1 SGHVS and CDR2 FQNEAQ. Trimming cost V 6 bases and J 2 bases, with 17 bases left between them. The CDR3 has 15 amino acids. The CDR3 coding sequence is TGTGCCAGCAGGCCATCGCCCGACTTGGCCTACGAGCAGTACTTC. It codes for CASRPSPDLAYEQYF.

The chain uses TRBV10-3 and TRBJ2-7; TRBD2 matches at 10 bases. The CDR3 runs 16 residues. With V trimmed by 6 bases and J by 3 bases, 11 bases remained unmatched. Looked up from germline, CDR1 is ENHRY and CDR2 is SYGVKD. The CDR3 sequence is CAISGAQAGGLYEQYF. The CDR3 nucleotides are TGTGCCATCAGCGGAGCTCAAGCGGGAGGGCTCTACGAGCAGTACTTC.

The genes are TRBV14 and TRBJ1-1, with TRBD1 matching 9 bases. The CDR3 covers 17 residues. Trimming took 6 bases from V and 4 from J; bases not matched to a gene: 15. Per the germline V gene, CDR1 is SGHDN and CDR2 is FVKESK. This CDR3 reads CASRIPGQGRWSTEAFF. The CDR3 region has the DNA TGTGCCAGCAGGATCCCGGGACAGGGCCGTTGGAGCACTGAAGCTTTCTTT.

This chain joins TRBV11-2 and TRBJ2-3; 7 nucleotides match TRBD2. J lost 1 base, V lost 8 bases, and 6 bases had no gene match. This CDR3 region has 14 residues. Germline-derived CDR1 and CDR2 are SGHAT and FQNNGV. For the CDR3, the DNA is TGTGCCAGCGGGGGGGATACTGGCACAGATACGCAGTATTTT. Encoded protein: CASGGDTGTDTQYF.

V and J are TRBV19 and TRBJ1-3; D ambiguous. The CDR3 is made up of 17 amino acids. The V end was cut by 6 bases, the J end by 0 bases, with 18 bases between. Germline-derived CDR1 and CDR2 are LNHDA and SQIVND (reference sequence). CDR3 sequence reads: CASSQPSQVASGNTIYF. The DNA of the CDR3 is TGTGCCAGTAGCCAACCATCACAAGTAGCCTCTGGAAACACCATATATTTT.

The chain carries TRBV10-1 and TRBJ2-1; 11 positions agree with TRBD2. The CDR3 length is 14 residues. V lost 5 bases and J lost 7; bases outside the gene matches: 4. Germline CDR1 reads WNHNN; CDR2 reads SYGVQD (reference sequence). The CDR3 coding sequence is TGCGCCAGCAGTCTAGCGGGGGGTGCGAATGAGCAGTTCTTC. Its protein product is CASSLAGGANEQFF.

V usage is TRBV7-2 and J usage is TRBJ2-5; TRBD1 might be the D (6 bases). The J call could be wrong; TRBJ2-7 is a better fit for the DNA end. Germline CDR1 reads SGHTA; CDR2 reads FQGNSA. The CDR3 runs 13 residues. The CDR3 sequence: CASSQIQGYEQYF. The CDR3 nucleotides read TGTGCCAGCAGCCAAATCCAGGGGTACGAGCAGTACTTC.

To note about this clone: One end of the junction is discordant with germline, which a read error may explain. This rearrangement joins TRBV5-1 to TRBJ2-5; D unclear. The CDR3 is 13 amino acids. Looked up from germline, CDR1 is SGHRS and CDR2 is YFSETQ. The CDR3 sequence is CASSLLSREAQYF. The CDR3, as DNA: TGCGCCAGCAGCCTTCTATCACGAGAGGCCCAGTACTTC.

The rearrangement uses TRBV7-6 and TRBJ1-5; 8 nucleotides align to TRBD1. The CDR3 covers 15 residues. CDR1 and CDR2 (germline): SGHVS, FNYEAQ. Losses at the gene ends were 5 bases for V and 4 bases for J; bases not matched to a gene: 7. CDR3 DNA sequence: TGTGCCAGCAGCCCCGGACAGGGTGCAAATCAGCCCCAGCATTTT. Translating gives CASSPGQGANQPQHF.

The chain joins TRBV30 to TRBJ1-3, with D possibly TRBD1 on 5 matching bases. The CDR3 runs 15 residues. The germline V gene has CDR1 GTSNPN and CDR2 SVGIG (reference sequence). V was clipped by 0 bases and J by 0 bases, with 9 bases between them. In DNA form, the CDR3 reads TGTGCCTGGAGTGTCCCCAGGGCCTCTGGAAACACCATATATTTT. Amino acids: CAWSVPRASGNTIYF.

The V gene is TRBV6-5, the J gene TRBJ1-5, with 9 bases fitting TRBD1. The CDR3 loop spans 15 amino acids. The V gene end was trimmed by 5 bases and the J gene end by 5 bases; junction bases not matched to a gene: 7. Germline loops: CDR1 MNHEY, CDR2 SVGAGI. The CDR3 loop reads CASSVEQGAHQPQHF. The DNA for the CDR3 is TGTGCCAGCAGTGTGGAACAGGGGGCCCATCAGCCCCAGCATTTT.

This clone was picked up one time. J is TRBJ1-2 and V is TRBV6-5; TRBD1 aligns across 9 bases. V was pared by 5 bases and J by 5 bases, with 6 bases of the junction left unmatched. The CDR3 loop spans 14 amino acids. Looked up from germline, CDR1 is MNHEY and CDR2 is SVGAGI. CDR3 nucleotide sequence: TGTGCCAGCAGTACTACAGGGGGCTCGTATGGCTACACCTTC. It yields the protein CASSTTGGSYGYTF.

The chain combines TRBV7-9 with TRBJ2-5, with D perhaps matching TRBD2 (5 bases). Trimming removed 1 base at V and 1 base at J, with 16 bases between. This CDR3 has 17 amino acids. Germline lookup yields CDR1 SEHNR and CDR2 FQNEAQ (reference sequence). CDR3 coding DNA: TGTGCCAGCAGCTTAGGATTTCCGGGAAACCCCCAAGAGACCCAGTACTTC. Protein: CASSLGFPGNPQETQYF.

The V and J genes are TRBV9 and TRBJ2-7; 7 bases map to TRBD1. Trimming at V came to 2 bases and at J to 5 bases, leaving 10 bases not matched to a gene. The CDR3 is 15 amino acids. Germline CDR1 reads SGDLS; CDR2 reads YYNGEE. CDR3: CASSVEVGGVDEQYF. CDR3 DNA: TGTGCCAGCAGCGTCGAGGTAGGGGGCGTCGACGAGCAGTACTTC.

The J gene is TRBJ1-4, the V gene TRBV7-6; 7 bases fit TRBD1. There are 15 residues in the CDR3. From germline, CDR1 is SGHVS and CDR2 FNYEAQ. The junction had 10 bases not matched to a gene; V was cut back by 4 bases and J by 8 bases. The CDR3 here is CASSSTGTASEKLFF. The CDR3 coding sequence is TGTGCCAGCAGCTCAACCGGGACAGCGTCGGAAAAACTGTTTTTT.